The clone carrying this T cell receptor (beta chain) was seen a handful of times. This specimen comes from a study of T cells in Graves' hyperthyroidism and ophthalmopathy. The CDR3 is 13 amino acids. From germline, CDR1 is MDHEN and CDR2 SYDVKM. The V end was cut by 9 bases, the J end by 7 bases, with 16 bases between. Amplified TCR beta CDR3 regions derived from RNA transcripts. Primed by the HTBI set, a first-round RT-PCR was run on the TCR CDR3. TCRdb re-called the multiplex PCR reads through MiXCR, storing one row per CDR3 protein. The table records 250,000 to 350,000 distinct CDR3 sequences, approximately 15% of them present only once.

The chain is built from TRBV28 and TRBJ1-5; D is possibly TRBD1 (6 bases). Sequenced input: blood. This receptor was taken from a man aged 30 to 39 with Graves' hyperthyroidism. The CDR3 region is CASMTGFTQPQHF. The CDR3 nucleotides are TGTGCCAGTATGACAGGCTTTACACAGCCCCAGCATTTT.